This TCR beta chain was identified during a study of cytomegalovirus exposure and HLA in healthy donors. Across the study: Samples from HLA-typed donors yielded about 85 million unique TCRs in an early data release. Notes on the study in general: Earlier analysis yielded a pattern in which most TCR beta V segments were productive about 87% or about 30% of the time. The study put some 150 TCR beta chains on its list as cytomegalovirus-associated. In a later analysis, specific HLA alleles were associated with 15,000 or so TCR beta sequences at a 0.05 false discovery rate.

The PCR ran on 60 Vbeta and 13 Jbeta primers. Method: immunoSEQ multiplex PCR; TCRdb's copy keeps in-frame clones and lacks some. This sample carries 95,000 to 150,000 clones, 75% to 90% of them seen once, and the ten largest clones take around 20%. Notes on this clone: Its target is not known.

Sequences were obtained from PBMCs. The sequence was collected from a man aged 18 to 30 in good health and CMV-seropositive.

This chain's CDR3 is CASSLAGRGYEQYF. DNA for the CDR3: TGTGCCAGCAGCTTAGCCGGCCGAGGCTACGAGCAGTACTTC. V gene TRBV7-9 combines with J gene TRBJ2-7, with D hard to call. Germline CDR1 SEHNR, CDR2 FQNEAQ (reference sequence). V lost 0 bases and J 3 bases, leaving 9 bases between the germline ends. This CDR3 contains 14 residues.